These 12 T cell receptor beta chains were all obtained from the same sample, sequenced in a study of neurological immune-mediated disorders. TCRdb analysed the 5' RACE reads with MiXCR anew, one entry per CDR3 protein. The sample lists about 46,000 distinct CDR3 sequences; about 2% were seen once. The sequencing input was PBMCs. These receptor sequences come from a woman aged 40 to 49 with multiple sclerosis.

This clonotype was observed many times. The rearrangement joins TRBV5-1 to TRBJ2-1, with D unresolved. This CDR3 spans 14 amino acids. The germline V gene has CDR1 SGHRS and CDR2 YFSETQ. Deletions cut 0 bases from V and 4 bases from J, with 8 bases between. This CDR3 is CASSLGAIYNEQFF. The CDR3 DNA reads TGCGCCAGCAGCTTGGGGGCCATATACAATGAGCAGTTCTTC.

This clonotype showed up many times. V gene TRBV20-1 combines with J gene TRBJ2-7, with 10 bases matching TRBD1. The CDR3 consists of 13 residues. J was trimmed by 5 bases and V by 5 bases; bases with no gene match: 6. CDR1 and CDR2 from the germline V gene are DFQATT and SNEGSKA (reference sequence). The CDR3 DNA follows: TGCAGTGCTCGACCCGGGACAGGGGACGAGCAGTACTTC. This encodes CSARPGTGDEQYF.

This clonotype appeared many times. The chain has TRBV7-8 and TRBJ2-1, with D unclear. Trimming pared 2 bases from V and 6 bases from J, leaving 2 bases between. The germline V gene encodes CDR1 SGHVS and CDR2 FQNEAQ. The CDR3 has 11 residues. CDR3 coding DNA: TGTGCCAGCAGCTTATTCAATGAGCAGTTCTTC. Translated: CASSLFNEQFF.

This clonotype has a count of ten or more. J is TRBJ2-5 and V is TRBV20-1; no reliable D call. The CDR3 runs to 12 residues. V was shortened by 3 bases and J by 1 base, with 6 bases between the two germline ends. In germline, CDR1 is DFQATT, CDR2 SNEGSKA (reference sequence). Here the CDR3 DNA reads TGCAGTGCTAGGGACCGCCAAGAGACCCAGTACTTC. Translation gives CSARDRQETQYF.

To note about this clonotype: This may come from a read error, since a much larger clone is one base off. The rearrangement uses TRBV6-2 or TRBV6-3 and TRBJ1-1, with D tentatively TRBD1 (6 bases). The germline V gene encodes CDR1 MNHEY and CDR2 SVGEGT. The CDR3 is 11 amino acids. CDR3 in amino acids: CDSSQGGEAFF. The DNA of the CDR3 is TGTGACAGCAGCCAAGGGGGTGAAGCTTTCTTT.

This clonotype was counted ten times or more. The chain has TRBV5-1 and TRBJ1-2; a weak D match, TRBD1 (5 bases). Trimming stripped 4 bases from V and 4 bases from J, with 11 bases between. Germline V CDR1 and CDR2: SGHRS, YFSETQ. The CDR3 is made up of 13 amino acids. The CDR3 reads CASSGDSLYGYTF. DNA for the CDR3: TGCGCCAGCAGCGGTGACAGTCTCTATGGCTACACCTTC. Supplemented by reference TRBV5-1 and TRBJ1-2, the full variable domain reads KAGVTQTPRYLIKTRGQQVTLSCSPISGHRSVSWYQQTPGQGLQFLFEYFSETQRNKGNFPGRFSGRQFSNSRSEMNVSTLELGDSALYLCASSGDSLYGYTFGSGTRLTVV.

In this sample, this clonotype turned up many times. The V call is TRBV20-1, the J call TRBJ1-2; 11 nucleotides agree with TRBD1. With 3 bases clipped from V and 8 bases from J, the junction kept 5 bases outside the gene matches. The CDR3 length is 13 residues. Germline CDR1 reads DFQATT; CDR2 reads SNEGSKA (reference sequence). The CDR3 loop reads CSASPDRGQGYTF. Written as DNA, the CDR3 is TGCAGTGCTAGCCCGGACAGGGGGCAAGGCTACACCTTC.

The sample holds many counts of this clonotype. The chain combines TRBV20-1 with TRBJ2-7; 8 bases align to TRBD1. V was pared by 2 bases and J by 2 bases, with 2 bases of the junction left unmatched. This CDR3 has 13 residues. Germline-derived CDR1 and CDR2 are DFQATT and SNEGSKA (reference sequence). In DNA form, the CDR3 reads TGCAGTGCTAGAAAACAGGGGGCCTACGAGCAGTACTTC. This encodes CSARKQGAYEQYF.

This clonotype was seen ten or more times. The chain uses TRBV20-1 and TRBJ2-2, with D hard to call. Germline V gene sequence: CDR1 DFQATT, CDR2 SNEGSKA (reference sequence). The germline V and J ends were trimmed by 1 base and 0 bases, with 9 bases remaining between them. CDR3 length equals 15 residues. Written as DNA, the CDR3 is TGCAGTGCTAGAGCGGGCGGACCGAACACCGGGGAGCTGTTTTTT. It encodes CSARAGGPNTGELFF.

At least ten counts were recorded for this clonotype. The genes are TRBV6-5 and TRBJ2-2, with 8 bases aligning to TRBD1. This CDR3 has 14 residues. Germline V lookup: CDR1 MNHEY, CDR2 SVGAGI. J was trimmed by 7 bases and V by 0 bases; bases with no gene match: 1. Written as DNA, the CDR3 is TGTGCCAGCAGTTACTCCAGGGGGCGCGGGGAGCTGTTTTTT. Protein product: CASSYSRGRGELFF.

This clonotype was picked up many times. One end of the junction does not line up with germline, which may come from a read error. The chain employs TRBV10-3 and TRBJ2-1; possible D gene TRBD2, 6 bases. Germline V gives CDR1 ENHRY, CDR2 SYGVKD. The CDR3 spans 12 residues. CDR3 sequence reads: CAINEGRGEQFF. DNA for the CDR3: TGTGCCATCAATGAGGGGCGGGGTGAGCAGTTCTTC.

This sequence joins TRBV5-1 and TRBJ2-2, with D possibly being TRBD2 (5 bases). Trimming stripped 0 bases from V and 1 base from J, with 10 bases between. Germline V gene data show CDR1 as SGHRS and CDR2 as YFSETQ. The CDR3 sequence is 16 residues long. CDR3 loop: CASSLAGVGNTGELFF. CDR3 in DNA: TGCGCCAGCAGCTTGGCCGGGGTGGGGAACACCGGGGAGCTGTTTTTT. The whole variable domain, remainder taken from reference TRBV5-1 and TRBJ2-2, is KAGVTQTPRYLIKTRGQQVTLSCSPISGHRSVSWYQQTPGQGLQFLFEYFSETQRNKGNFPGRFSGRQFSNSRSEMNVSTLELGDSALYLCASSLAGVGNTGELFFGEGSRLTVL.